The T cell receptor beta chain described here comes from a study of cytomegalovirus exposure and HLA in healthy donors. Study-level points and caveats: For most TCR beta V segments, an earlier analysis put the productive rate at about 87% or about 30% of the time.

It was with 60 Vbeta and 13 Jbeta primers that the PCR ran. Profiled with immunoSEQ multiplex PCR; TCRdb holds only in-frame clones, not every one. The sample holds 150,000 to 200,000 clones, roughly 77% seen once. CDR1 is SGHAT and CDR2 is FQNNGV in the germline V gene. V lost 7 bases and J lost 8, with 14 bases in between. This CDR3 is 12 amino acids long. As regards this clone: Antigen: not known.

The sequencing input was PBMCs. The receptor comes from a man aged 50 or older in good health and CMV-seropositive. The chain combines TRBV11-2 with TRBJ1-1; a weak D match, TRBD1 (5 bases). CDR3 sequence (DNA): TGTGCCAGCATGCGGGGACGGGGCGAAGCTTTCTTT. Protein product: CASMRGRGEAFF.